The 26 T cell receptor beta chains given below trace back to one sample, sequenced in a study of cytomegalovirus exposure and HLA in healthy donors. Both 60 Vbeta primers and 13 Jbeta primers went into the PCR. The data were produced by immunoSEQ multiplex PCR, yet TCRdb's version contains in-frame clones alone and is incomplete. Found here are 220,000 or so clones, about 70% of them singletons; the top ten hold approximately 1.9%. Sequencing used PBMCs. These receptors came from a woman aged 30 to 39 in good health and CMV-seronegative.

The rearrangement joins TRBV7-9 to TRBJ1-1; D unclear. Per germline, CDR1 SEHNR and CDR2 FQNEAQ (reference sequence). Trimming pared 5 bases from V and 7 bases from J, leaving 14 bases between. CDR3 length equals 13 residues. CDR3 sequence reads: CASSAVGRVEAFF. In DNA form, the CDR3 reads TGTGCCAGCAGCGCAGTTGGGAGGGTTGAAGCTTTCTTT.

V is TRBV9 and J is TRBJ2-3, with 7 bases aligning to TRBD2. CDR1 is SGDLS, CDR2 YYNGEE, per germline. The CDR3 extends over 16 amino acids. Germline trimming cut 3 bases from V and 6 bases from J; bases unmatched to any gene: 13. CDR3 nucleotides: TGTGCCAGCAGCGAGGCCGGGAGGTCTGAGGGCGATACGCAGTATTTT. This gives the protein CASSEAGRSEGDTQYF.

DNA for the CDR3: TGTGCCAGCAGTGAATTGGGGACAGAAGGCTACACCTTC. Protein product: CASSELGTEGYTF. The chain recombines TRBV25-1 with TRBJ1-2, with 7 bases matching TRBD1. V dropped 1 base and J dropped 8; count of bases not matched to a gene: 4. In germline, CDR1 is MGHDK, CDR2 SYGVNS. The CDR3 spans 13 residues.

CDR3 protein: CATNTPAATDTQYF. CDR3 nucleotides: TGTGCCACCAACACCCCAGCGGCCACAGATACGCAGTATTTT. The J gene is TRBJ2-3, the V gene TRBV6-1, with a tentative D call TRBD2 (5 bases). V was shortened by 10 bases and J by 2 bases, with 16 bases between the two germline ends. This CDR3 is built from 14 residues. The V gene's germline CDR1 is MNHNS and CDR2 SASEGT.

The gene calls are TRBV5-4 and TRBJ2-2, with D perhaps matching TRBD2 (6 bases). In germline, CDR1 is SGHNT, CDR2 YYREEE (reference sequence). The CDR3 has 13 amino acids. V lost 1 base, J lost 7 bases, and 8 bases lay in between. In DNA form, the CDR3 reads TGTGCCAGCAGCTTGCGGGGAGGCGGGGAGCTGTTTTTT. It codes for CASSLRGGGELFF.

This clone was seen only once. The chain joins TRBV11-2 to TRBJ2-1; tentatively, D is TRBD2 (5 bases). Trimming took off 2 bases at V and 8 bases at J, with 10 bases between the two ends. This CDR3 is 13 amino acids long. Germline CDR1 reads SGHAT; CDR2 reads FQNNGV. This chain's CDR3 is CASSLSLAHEQFF. For the CDR3, the DNA is TGTGCCAGCAGCTTATCGCTAGCACATGAGCAGTTCTTC.

This chain uses TRBV9 with TRBJ2-5, with D tentatively TRBD1 (7 bases). This CDR3 comprises 16 residues. CDR1 and CDR2 (germline): SGDLS, YYNGEE. Trimming removed 0 bases from V and 5 bases from J, with 17 bases in between. This CDR3 is CASSVVLAGGFETQYF. CDR3 coding DNA: TGTGCCAGCAGCGTAGTGTTGGCAGGGGGGTTTGAGACCCAGTACTTC.

The rearrangement links TRBV30 to TRBJ1-2; D not resolved. The length of the CDR3 is 13 residues. The V end was cut by 0 bases, the J end by 6 bases, with 11 bases between. CDR1 and CDR2 (germline): GTSNPN, SVGIG (reference sequence). CDR3 nucleotides: TGTGCCTGGAGTGTAAGAGGAAGTCATGGCTACACCTTC. As protein: CAWSVRGSHGYTF.

Note on this clone: An end of the junction does not agree with germline; a read error may underlie this. Different DNA sequences within this sample yield the same CDR3. V and J are TRBV29-1 and TRBJ1-6; a possible D gene is TRBD1 (6 bases). The CDR3 covers 13 residues. CDR1 and CDR2 (germline): SQVTM, ANQGSEA. The CDR3 sequence is CSVGDRNNSPLHF. The DNA for the CDR3 is TGCAGCGTGGGCGACAGGAATAATTCCCCCCTCCACTTT.

The rearrangement joins TRBV6-1 to TRBJ2-5; 8 bases agree with TRBD2. Losses at the gene ends were 8 bases for V and 5 bases for J; bases not matched to a gene: 10. The CDR3 extends over 14 amino acids. Looked up from germline, CDR1 is MNHNS and CDR2 is SASEGT. CDR3 DNA sequence: TGTGCCAGCGGCCGGAGCGGGAGCGGGGAGACCCAGTACTTC. Amino acid sequence: CASGRSGSGETQYF.

The rearrangement joins TRBV6-6 to TRBJ1-1; 7 bases agree with TRBD1. Trimming cost V 6 bases and J 7 bases; bases outside gene matches: 11. The CDR3 spans 14 residues. Germline V gene lookup returns CDR1 MNHNY and CDR2 SVGAGI (reference sequence). The CDR3 loop is CASSPSSDRFEAFF. The CDR3 DNA is TGTGCCAGCAGCCCCTCCTCGGACAGGTTTGAAGCTTTCTTT.

The CDR3, as DNA: TGTGCCACCTGGGGAGGGGATCCTTTCTACGAGCAGTACTTC. This sequence encodes CATWGGDPFYEQYF. The V gene is TRBV10-3, the J gene TRBJ2-7, with 7 bases fitting TRBD2. CDR1 is ENHRY, CDR2 SYGVKD, per germline. The CDR3 covers 14 residues. Trimming took 10 bases from V and 3 from J; bases not matched to a gene: 12.

The chain has TRBV7-9 and TRBJ1-1; D gene ambiguous. V lost 1 base to trimming and J lost 1 base, with 13 bases between them. The CDR3 spans 16 residues. Germline CDR1 and CDR2: SEHNR and FQNEAQ (reference sequence). Here the CDR3 reads CASSLVVGMRNTEAFF. CDR3 bases: TGTGCCAGCAGCTTAGTCGTGGGCATGCGGAACACTGAAGCTTTCTTT.

The chain recombines TRBV29-1 with TRBJ2-3; 7 bases are shared with TRBD1. Germline V gene sequence: CDR1 SQVTM, CDR2 ANQGSEA. V dropped 1 base and J dropped 2; count of bases not matched to a gene: 9. The CDR3 is made up of 16 amino acids. For the CDR3, the DNA is TGCAGCGTTGAAGCAACGGGACAGCACCTCACAGATACGCAGTATTTT. Translated, it gives CSVEATGQHLTDTQYF.

J is TRBJ1-2 and V is TRBV5-1, with a tentative D call TRBD1 (6 bases). Germline V CDR1 and CDR2: SGHRS, YFSETQ. Deletions cut 2 bases from V and 5 bases from J, with 16 bases between. The CDR3 extends over 15 amino acids. CDR3 residues: CASSFEPGAGYGYTF. The CDR3 DNA reads as TGCGCCAGCAGCTTTGAGCCAGGGGCTGGATATGGCTACACCTTC.

The chain carries TRBV9 and TRBJ2-5, with a possible D match to TRBD1 (7 bases). CDR1 SGDLS and CDR2 YYNGEE come from the germline V gene. Trimming stripped 4 bases from V and 5 bases from J, with 18 bases between. This CDR3 has 15 amino acids. CDR3 nucleotide sequence: TGTGCCAGCAGCCCCCAGGGGGGAGTCTTCGAGACCCAGTACTTC. Its protein is CASSPQGGVFETQYF.

The V call is TRBV18, the J call TRBJ2-7; 7 bases map to TRBD1. Germline CDR1 reads KGHSH; CDR2 reads LQKENI. The CDR3 extends over 14 amino acids. With V trimmed by 6 bases and J by 2 bases, 7 bases remained unmatched. The CDR3 is CASSSGTVPYEQYF. CDR3 in DNA: TGTGCCAGCTCGTCCGGGACAGTCCCCTACGAGCAGTACTTC.

The chain is built from TRBV2 and TRBJ1-1; the match to TRBD1 covers 8 bases. The germline V gene encodes CDR1 SNHLY and CDR2 FYNNEI. The CDR3 runs 15 residues. V shed 7 bases and J 6 bases; nucleotides not matched to a gene: 13. The CDR3 sequence: CASTAEDRGMSEAFF. The CDR3 region has the DNA TGTGCCAGCACGGCGGAAGACAGGGGAATGTCTGAAGCTTTCTTT.

This chain uses TRBV28 with TRBJ1-1; 10 nucleotides line up with TRBD1. The V and J ends lost 7 bases and 4 bases, in that order; junction bases with no gene match: 3. CDR3 size: 13 residues. CDR1 MDHEN and CDR2 SYDVKM come from the germline V gene. DNA of the CDR3: TGTGCCAGCACACGGGACAGGGGCACTGAAGCTTTCTTT. Amino acids: CASTRDRGTEAFF.

The rearrangement links TRBV5-1 to TRBJ1-3; D gene ambiguous. Trimming left V 0 bases short and J 3 bases short, with 7 bases between. Germline values: CDR1 SGHRS, CDR2 YFSETQ. This CDR3 is 14 amino acids long. CDR3 sequence: CASSLGDFGNTIYF. CDR3 nucleotides: TGCGCCAGCAGCTTGGGCGACTTTGGAAACACCATATATTTT.

The chain combines TRBV2 with TRBJ2-3; D perhaps matches TRBD2 (6 bases). CDR3 length: 14 amino acids. In germline, CDR1 is SNHLY, CDR2 FYNNEI. Trimming shortened V by 8 bases and J by 0 bases, and 12 bases separated the two germline ends. As DNA, the CDR3 is TGTGCCAGCGGAGCCGGGACTAGCACAGATACGCAGTATTTT. It is translated as CASGAGTSTDTQYF.

The rearrangement joins TRBV19 to TRBJ1-2, with TRBD1 matching over 7 bases. Germline values: CDR1 LNHDA, CDR2 SQIVND (reference sequence). CDR3 length: 15 residues. Trimming took 10 bases from V and 0 from J; bases not matched to a gene: 11. CDR3 sequence: CATLQRTGANYGYTF. In nucleotides, the CDR3 is TGTGCCACCCTCCAACGGACAGGTGCTAACTATGGCTACACCTTC.

The chain carries TRBV7-9 and TRBJ1-1; D is uncertain. Germline lookup yields CDR1 SEHNR and CDR2 FQNEAQ (reference sequence). The CDR3 runs 12 residues. Trimming took off 6 bases at V and 4 bases at J, with 9 bases between the two ends. The CDR3 loop reads CASRLGSTEAFF. In nucleotides, the CDR3 is TGTGCCAGCAGATTGGGGAGCACTGAAGCTTTCTTT.

This clone has just a few counts. V and J are TRBV19 and TRBJ2-5; D is perhaps TRBD1 (6 bases). The germline V gene has CDR1 LNHDA and CDR2 SQIVND (reference sequence). Trimming stripped 3 bases from V and 2 bases from J, with 10 bases between. This CDR3 has 14 residues. Here the CDR3 reads CASSIGQSQETQYF. The CDR3 DNA is TGTGCCAGTAGTATTGGACAGTCTCAAGAGACCCAGTACTTC. Drawing the rest from reference TRBV19 and TRBJ2-5, the complete variable domain is DGGITQSPKYLFRKEGQNVTLSCEQNLNHDAMYWYRQDPGQGLRLIYYSQIVNDFQKGDIAEGYSVSREKKESFPLTVTSAQKNPTAFYLCASSIGQSQETQYFGPGTRLLVL.

The V call is TRBV19, the J call TRBJ2-7; a possible D gene is TRBD2 (6 bases). This CDR3 is 14 amino acids long. Trimming took off 3 bases at V and 3 bases at J, with 12 bases between the two ends. The germline V gene has CDR1 LNHDA and CDR2 SQIVND (reference sequence). This CDR3 reads CASSIGSGIYEQYF. The CDR3 bases are TGTGCCAGTAGTATCGGTAGCGGAATCTACGAGCAGTACTTC.

On this clone: The junction differs from germline at one of its ends, possibly a read error. The V call is TRBV5-1, the J call TRBJ2-5, with TRBD2 matching 12 bases. CDR3 length: 17 residues. The germline V gene has CDR1 SGHRS and CDR2 YFSETQ. DNA of the CDR3: TGCGCCAGCAGCCGCGACCCACTAGCGGGGGGTCAAGGGACCCAGTACTTC. Protein sequence: CASSRDPLAGGQGTQYF.